Listed below are T cell receptor beta chains from one sample, sequenced in a study of control samples from healthy donors and cancer patients. TCRdb's copy holds only in-frame clones and misses some; the assay was immunoSEQ multiplex PCR. Seen here are roughly 150,000 clones, more than 85% observed once, and the top ten hold roughly 5.7%. Sequenced: blood. These receptors were obtained from a man aged 18 to 29 in good health. Both conserved end residues are part of each CDR3. The D gene is left open where the match is weak. Clone sizes are given selectively: once, few, many, or a class where the clone is expanded.

len	v_gene	abundance	j_gene	d_gene	CDR3aa	CDR3nt
18	TRBV7-6	.	TRBJ2-7	.	CASSLVATSFATTYEQYF	TGTGCCAGCAGCTTAGTGGCAACAAGTTTTGCTACCACCTACGAGCAGTACTTC
16	TRBV4-2	once	TRBJ1-2	.	CASSQDNGDLSYGYTF	TGTGCCAGCAGCCAAGATAACGGGGATCTAAGCTATGGCTACACCTTC
16	TRBV11-1	.	TRBJ2-1	TRBD2	CASSFRGEGSYNEQFF	TGTGCCAGCAGCTTCCGGGGGGAGGGCTCCTACAATGAGCAGTTCTTC
14	TRBV11-2	once	TRBJ2-5	.	CASSLRVDQETQYF	TGTGCCAGCAGCTTACGCGTAGACCAAGAGACCCAGTACTTC
13	TRBV12-3/TRBV12-4	.	TRBJ2-5	TRBD2	CASTGGLRETQYF	TGTGCCAGCACGGGGGGGTTAAGGGAGACCCAGTACTTC
14	TRBV7-2	.	TRBJ2-2	.	CAGDRDTNTGELFF	TGTGCCGGGGACCGGGACACTAACACCGGGGAGCTGTTTTTT
13	TRBV10-1	.	TRBJ1-1	.	CASSESAGTEAFF	TGCGCCAGCAGTGAGTCGGCCGGAACTGAAGCTTTCTTT
18	TRBV7-2	.	TRBJ2-7	TRBD2	CASTLFGPRVASGYEQYF	TGTGCCAGCACCCTTTTTGGACCCCGCGTGGCTAGCGGTTACGAGCAGTACTTC
16	TRBV5-4	.	TRBJ2-2	TRBD1	CASSLVTGGATGELFF	TGTGCCAGCAGCTTGGTTACAGGGGGCGCGACCGGGGAGCTGTTTTTT
15	TRBV28	once	TRBJ1-3	.	CASSLGGRGGNTIYF	TGTGCCAGCAGTTTGGGTGGAAGGGGTGGAAACACCATATATTTT
15	TRBV7-8	once	TRBJ1-1	.	CASSLARTANTEAFF	TGTGCCAGCAGCTTAGCGAGGACAGCAAACACTGAAGCTTTCTTT